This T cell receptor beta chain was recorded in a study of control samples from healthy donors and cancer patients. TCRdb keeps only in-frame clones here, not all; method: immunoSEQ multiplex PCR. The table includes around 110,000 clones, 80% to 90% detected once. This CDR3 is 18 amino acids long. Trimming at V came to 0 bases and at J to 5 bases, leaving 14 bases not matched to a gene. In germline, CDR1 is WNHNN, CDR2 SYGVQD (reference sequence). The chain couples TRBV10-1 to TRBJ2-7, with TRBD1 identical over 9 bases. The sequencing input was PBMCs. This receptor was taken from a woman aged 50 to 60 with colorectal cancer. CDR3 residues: CASSESRLTGQGFHEQYF. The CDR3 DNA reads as TGCGCCAGCAGTGAGTCGCGCCTCACGGGACAGGGTTTCCACGAGCAGTACTTC.